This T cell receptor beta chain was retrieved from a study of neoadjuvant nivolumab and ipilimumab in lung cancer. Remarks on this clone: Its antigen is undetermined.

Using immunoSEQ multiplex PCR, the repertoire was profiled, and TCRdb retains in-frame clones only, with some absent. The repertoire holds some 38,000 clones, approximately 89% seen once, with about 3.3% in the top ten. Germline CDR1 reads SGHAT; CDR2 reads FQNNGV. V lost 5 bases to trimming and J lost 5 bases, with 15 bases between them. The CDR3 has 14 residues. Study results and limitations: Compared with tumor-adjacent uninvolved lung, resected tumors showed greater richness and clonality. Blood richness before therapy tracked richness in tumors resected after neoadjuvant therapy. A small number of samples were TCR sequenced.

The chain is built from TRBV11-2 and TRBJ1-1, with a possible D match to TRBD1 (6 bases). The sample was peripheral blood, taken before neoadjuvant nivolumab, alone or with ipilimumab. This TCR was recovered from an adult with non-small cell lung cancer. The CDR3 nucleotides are TGTGCCAGCAGCCCCGGGCAGGGGATTACTGAAGCTTTCTTT. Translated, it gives CASSPGQGITEAFF.